Shown below are 15 T cell receptor beta chains from a single sample sequenced in a study of HIV-infected children after antiretroviral therapy interruption. This sample's treatment: PENTA 11 planned treatment interruption arm or continuous ART arm. RNA-based 3' RACE libraries used unique molecular identifiers. TCRdb re-derived calls from the 3' RACE reads in MiXCR, one entry per CDR3 protein. The sample includes over 35,000 distinct CDR3 sequences, approximately 7% of them seen just once. The sample was CD45RA+ CD4+ T cells from PBMCs, pooled from several time points, taken from a donor given antiretroviral therapy, either interrupted or continuous. The subset here: naive CD4+ CD45RA+ CD45RO- T cells. All receptors come from a pool of human donors with HIV.

There are many counts of this clonotype. The chain uses TRBV19 and TRBJ2-3, with D possibly matching TRBD1 (5 bases). The CDR3 covers 14 residues. V was shortened by 9 bases and J by 2 bases, with 15 bases between the two germline ends. CDR1 is LNHDA and CDR2 is SQIVND in the germline V gene (reference sequence). In DNA, the CDR3 is TGTGCCAGCAGATCGCGACAGACCACAGATACGCAGTATTTT. It codes for CASRSRQTTDTQYF.

This clonotype was observed many times. The chain links TRBV11-2 to TRBJ2-7, with 7 bases identical to TRBD1. CDR3 length equals 15 residues. Germline V lookup: CDR1 SGHAT, CDR2 FQNNGV. V shed 5 bases, J shed 8 bases, and the junction held 15 bases outside the gene matches. CDR3 in amino acids: CASSRIKGAKLQQYF. The DNA of the CDR3 is TGTGCCAGCAGCCGAATAAAGGGGGCCAAGTTGCAGCAGTACTTC.

This clonotype has only a few counts. The chain combines TRBV7-2 with TRBJ1-3; D call uncertain. The CDR3 is 13 amino acids. Per germline, CDR1 SGHTA and CDR2 FQGNSA. Trimming removed 2 bases at V and 0 bases at J, with 2 bases between. The CDR3 DNA reads TGTGCCAGCAGCTTAATCTCTGGAAACACCATATATTTT. Translation gives CASSLISGNTIYF.

This clonotype has a count of ten or more. V and J are TRBV28 and TRBJ2-1, with TRBD2 matching 14 bases. With V trimmed by 2 bases and J by 8 bases, 2 bases remained unmatched. The CDR3 covers 15 residues. CDR1 is MDHEN, CDR2 SYDVKM, per germline. CDR3 loop: CASSLRLAGGDEQFF. The CDR3 DNA reads as TGTGCCAGCAGTTTACGACTAGCGGGAGGGGATGAGCAGTTCTTC. Combining the CDR3 with reference TRBV28 and TRBJ2-1 gives the whole variable domain DVKVTQSSRYLVKRTGEKVFLECVQDMDHENMFWYRQDPGLGLRLIYFSYDVKMKEKGDIPEGYSVSREKKERFSLILESASTNQTSMYLCASSLRLAGGDEQFFGPGTRLTVL.

This clonotype was seen a few times. The chain joins TRBV20-1 to TRBJ2-1; TRBD2 might be the D (6 bases). The CDR3 sequence is 12 residues long. Germline CDR1 reads DFQATT; CDR2 reads SNEGSKA (reference sequence). V lost 3 bases and J 7 bases, leaving 10 bases between the germline ends. The CDR3 is CSARGLTNEQFF. Written as DNA, the CDR3 is TGCAGTGCTAGGGGACTCACTAATGAGCAGTTCTTC.

This clonotype was observed a few times. The chain links TRBV28 to TRBJ2-3; D uncertain. CDR3 length: 14 residues. The germline V gene encodes CDR1 MDHEN and CDR2 SYDVKM. V was cut by 2 bases and J by 2 bases, with 8 bases left in between. The CDR3 DNA follows: TGTGCCAGCAGTTTAGGGCTCAACACAGATACGCAGTATTTT. It yields the protein CASSLGLNTDTQYF.

The V and J genes are TRBV3-1 and TRBJ2-7; D possibly matches TRBD1 or TRBD2 (5 bases each). CDR3 length: 14 residues. Germline assignment: CDR1 LGHDT and CDR2 YNNKEL (reference sequence). V was clipped by 4 bases and J by 1 base, with 11 bases between them. As DNA, the CDR3 is TGTGCCAGCAGCCCGTGGGACGGTTCCTACGAGCAGTACTTC. Its translation: CASSPWDGSYEQYF.

This clonotype was seen many times. The chain uses TRBV9 and TRBJ2-5, with 11 bases that match TRBD1. This CDR3 is 16 amino acids long. Trimming took 1 base from V and 4 from J; bases not matched to a gene: 6. Germline V gene sequence: CDR1 SGDLS, CDR2 YYNGEE. The DNA of the CDR3 is TGTGCCAGCAGCGTATTAAGGACAGGGGGCCGAGAGACCCAGTACTTC. Protein product: CASSVLRTGGRETQYF.

In the case of this clonotype: This sequence may be a read error, since a much larger clone differs from it by one base. The rearrangement joins TRBV6-2 or TRBV6-3 to TRBJ2-1; TRBD2 aligns across 8 bases. The CDR3 loop spans 15 amino acids. CDR1 MNHEY and CDR2 SVGEGT come from the germline V gene. CDR3 in amino acids: CASRYSGGPYDEQFF. In DNA form, the CDR3 reads TGTGCCAGCAGATACTCGGGGGGGCCCTACGATGAGCAGTTCTTC.

This clonotype was detected ten times or more. CDR3 DNA: TGTGCCAGCAGCTTCGGACTAGCGGGATACAATGAGCAGTTCTTC. Protein product: CASSFGLAGYNEQFF. V gene TRBV11-2 combines with J gene TRBJ2-1, with 12 nucleotides matching TRBD2. The length of the CDR3 is 15 residues. With V trimmed by 3 bases and J by 4 bases, 1 base remained unmatched. Germline values: CDR1 SGHAT, CDR2 FQNNGV.

In this sample, this clonotype turned up a few times. At one boundary the junction diverges from the germline segment, which might be a read error. In nucleotides, the CDR3 is TGTGCCAGCAGCTCCTTCGAGCAGTACTTC. Translating it yields CASSSFEQYF. The rearrangement uses TRBV7-9 and TRBJ2-7; D uncertain. The germline V gene encodes CDR1 SEHNR and CDR2 FQNEAQ (reference sequence). The CDR3 has 10 amino acids.

The chain has TRBV6-5 and TRBJ1-4; D uncertain. The CDR3 has 15 residues. Germline V gene sequence: CDR1 MNHEY, CDR2 SVGAGI. The V end was cut by 3 bases, the J end by 0 bases, with 8 bases between. The CDR3 reads CASSYGGATNEKLFF. In nucleotides, the CDR3 is TGTGCCAGCAGTTATGGAGGAGCAACTAATGAAAAACTGTTTTTT.

This clonotype was seen ten or more times. The chain joins TRBV5-8 to TRBJ2-2; no reliable D call. The CDR3 spans 15 residues. The V gene lost 2 bases and the J gene lost 4 bases, with 12 bases spanning the gap. Per the germline V gene, CDR1 is SGHTS and CDR2 is YDEGEE. The CDR3 coding sequence is TGTGCCAGCAGCTTTAAGGGTTTGAGCACCGGGGAGCTGTTTTTT. Its translation: CASSFKGLSTGELFF.

In its sample, this clonotype was seen a few times. The chain carries TRBV4-3 and TRBJ2-3; D possibly corresponds to TRBD2 (6 bases). CDR1 is LGHNA, CDR2 YSLEER, per germline. The length of the CDR3 is 15 residues. With 4 bases removed from V and 3 bases from J, the gap between germline ends came to 14 bases. CDR3 protein: CASSRNTGVTDTQYF. The CDR3 DNA follows: TGCGCCAGCAGCCGAAACACGGGGGTAACAGATACGCAGTATTTT.

In its sample, this clonotype was seen many times. This rearrangement joins TRBV29-1 to TRBJ1-2; no clear D. This CDR3 has 12 residues. The ends were cut back, 3 bases at V and 11 bases at J, with 16 bases in the middle. CDR1 is SQVTM and CDR2 is ANQGSEA in the germline V gene. The CDR3 DNA reads as TGCAGCGTTGACGTCGGGAAACAGAGGTACACCTTC. Protein sequence: CSVDVGKQRYTF.